Listed here are 3 T cell receptor beta chains from one sample, sequenced in a study of cytomegalovirus exposure and HLA in healthy donors. The PCR was carried out with 60 Vbeta primers and 13 Jbeta primers. The protocol was immunoSEQ multiplex PCR, while the TCRdb copy is restricted to in-frame clones and leaves out a portion. Of nearly 200,000 clones listed, 75% to 85% are singletons. Source material: PBMCs. Receptors originate from a male donor in good health and CMV-seropositive.

The V gene is TRBV6-1, the J gene TRBJ1-1; 9 bases are shared with TRBD1. The CDR3 length is 15 residues. Germline V gene sequence: CDR1 MNHNS, CDR2 SASEGT. V lost 6 bases, J lost 4 bases, and 9 bases stayed unmatched. CDR3 bases: TGTGCCAGCAGGAGTGGGGGACAGGGAGGCACTGAAGCTTTCTTT. Translated: CASRSGGQGGTEAFF.

The chain joins TRBV6-1 to TRBJ2-7, with 7 bases aligning to TRBD2. CDR3 size: 15 residues. Germline CDR1 and CDR2: MNHNS and SASEGT. The V segment lost 11 bases and the J segment 2 bases; nucleotides outside the gene matches: 15. CDR3 sequence reads: CAFSWGGTSAYEQYF. The CDR3, as DNA: TGTGCCTTCTCTTGGGGGGGGACGTCTGCCTACGAGCAGTACTTC.

V usage is TRBV6-6 and J usage is TRBJ1-1; weak D call: TRBD1 (5 bases). V was clipped by 2 bases and J by 0 bases, with 10 bases between them. The CDR3 spans 15 residues. Germline V gene data show CDR1 as MNHNY and CDR2 as SVGAGI (reference sequence). CDR3 DNA sequence: TGTGCCAGCAGTTACGGGGCAGGGATGAACACTGAAGCTTTCTTT. Protein product: CASSYGAGMNTEAFF.